This T cell receptor (beta chain) was identified in a study of low-dose radiotherapy and immunotherapy resistance in tumors. Study information: With fractions of 0.5 Gy given every 2 weeks, Cohort 1 accumulated a total of 6.5 Gy. Intravenous ipilimumab 1 mg/kg every six weeks was given with nivolumab 240 mg every two weeks.

Specified time point: before trial treatment. Donors were administered nivolumab, ipilimumab, aspirin and low-dose cyclophosphamide, together with low-dose radiotherapy. Both TCRalpha and TCRbeta chains were reverse transcribed with V-gene-specific primers. Using a constant-region primer together with a V-primer adapter, TCRs were subjected to 20 PCR cycles of amplification. Following isolation, mRNA was amplified via in vitro transcription. TCRdb passed the reads through MiXCR, listing each CDR3 protein once. Here the sample spans more than 50,000 distinct CDR3 sequences, about 23% being singletons. At least ten counts were recorded for this clonotype. The CDR3 length is 16 residues. Germline V CDR1 and CDR2: SGDLS, YYNGEE. The V segment lost 3 bases and the J segment 3 bases; nucleotides outside the gene matches: 3.

This sequence originates from a male donor with prostate cancer. The chain recombines TRBV9 with TRBJ2-2; 12 bases align to TRBD2. The material sequenced was PBMCs, taken before treatment. Here the CDR3 reads CASSALAGGHTGELFF. For the CDR3, the DNA is TGTGCCAGCAGCGCACTAGCGGGGGGCCACACCGGGGAGCTGTTTTTT.